Below, 27 T cell receptor beta chains from the same sample are listed, as sequenced in a study of blood T cell repertoires in COVID-19. Here immunoSEQ multiplex PCR was the method, and the copy in TCRdb shows in-frame clones only, minus some. This table has tens of thousands of clones, around 79% appearing once. Sequencing was carried out using peripheral blood. The receptors were sampled from a man aged 60-69 years with active or convalescent COVID-19.

This clone showed up many times. The chain recombines TRBV19 with TRBJ1-2, with TRBD1 as a possible D gene (5 bases). Trimming stripped 3 bases from V and 4 bases from J, with 18 bases between. Germline loops: CDR1 LNHDA, CDR2 SQIVND (reference sequence). The CDR3 covers 16 residues. CDR3 sequence (DNA): TGTGCCAGTAGTATCCCTGAGGTCAGGGCGACCTATGGCTACACCTTC. Translating gives CASSIPEVRATYGYTF.

The chain recombines TRBV6-5 with TRBJ2-7; 7 bases fit TRBD1. CDR3 length: 13 residues. The germline gives CDR1 MNHEY, CDR2 SVGAGI. V was clipped by 4 bases and J by 1 base; unmatched bases: 1. The CDR3 here is CASSLGQSYEQYF. The CDR3 DNA follows: TGTGCCAGCAGTTTGGGACAGTCCTACGAGCAGTACTTC.

This clone was seen a single time. The chain uses TRBV30 and TRBJ2-3, with 10 bases identical to TRBD1. This CDR3 has 16 residues. CDR1 and CDR2 (germline): GTSNPN, SVGIG (reference sequence). Trimming removed 2 bases from V and 2 bases from J; junction bases left unmatched: 7. This CDR3 reads CAWSTGTGAFTDTQYF. The CDR3 DNA sequence: TGTGCCTGGAGTACGGGGACAGGGGCATTCACAGATACGCAGTATTTT.

The chain joins TRBV6-5 to TRBJ1-6, with 7 bases that match TRBD1. The V gene end was trimmed by 1 base and the J gene end by 12 bases; junction bases not matched to a gene: 9. The CDR3 consists of 15 residues. CDR1 is MNHEY, CDR2 SVGAGI, per germline. CDR3 sequence reads: CASSYLTSPGGPLHF. In DNA, the CDR3 is TGTGCCAGCAGTTACTTAACCAGCCCAGGGGGACCCCTCCACTTT.

The chain has TRBV9 and TRBJ1-1, with D possibly TRBD1 on 6 matching bases. With 0 bases removed from V and 0 bases from J, the gap between germline ends came to 9 bases. The CDR3 totals 15 residues. CDR1 SGDLS and CDR2 YYNGEE come from the germline V gene. In DNA form, the CDR3 reads TGTGCCAGCAGCGTAGCTAACAGGGTGAACACTGAAGCTTTCTTT. The encoded protein is CASSVANRVNTEAFF. The variable domain in full, completed from reference TRBV9 and TRBJ1-1, reads DSGVTQTPKHLITATGQRVTLRCSPRSGDLSVYWYQQSLDQGLQFLIQYYNGEERAKGNILERFSAQQFPDLHSELNLSSLELGDSALYFCASSVANRVNTEAFFGQGTRLTVV.

The CDR3 spells CASSYAAVSYEQYF. CDR3 in DNA: TGTGCCAGCAGTTACGCGGCGGTCTCCTACGAGCAGTACTTC. The chain joins TRBV6-6 to TRBJ2-7; D is unresolved. Trimming took off 2 bases at V and 0 bases at J, with 8 bases between the two ends. The CDR3 is made up of 14 amino acids. The germline V gene encodes CDR1 MNHNY and CDR2 SVGAGI (reference sequence).

This rearrangement joins TRBV19 to TRBJ1-4; D might be TRBD1 (6 bases). This CDR3 has 16 residues. V lost 5 bases, J lost 3 bases, and 16 bases lay in between. CDR1 and CDR2 from the germline V gene are LNHDA and SQIVND (reference sequence). The DNA for the CDR3 is TGTGCCAGTAGTGTCCGCCGACAGGTAGCTAATGAAAAACTGTTTTTT. Protein sequence: CASSVRRQVANEKLFF. Using reference TRBV19 and TRBJ1-4 for the parts outside the CDR3, the full variable domain is DGGITQSPKYLFRKEGQNVTLSCEQNLNHDAMYWYRQDPGQGLRLIYYSQIVNDFQKGDIAEGYSVSREKKESFPLTVTSAQKNPTAFYLCASSVRRQVANEKLFFGSGTQLSVL.

The rearrangement uses TRBV11-2 and TRBJ1-4, with 9 positions matching TRBD1. With V trimmed by 5 bases and J by 0 bases, 4 bases remained unmatched. Germline V lookup: CDR1 SGHAT, CDR2 FQNNGV. CDR3 length equals 16 residues. The CDR3, as DNA: TGTGCCAGCAGCCCGGGACAGGGTACAACTAATGAAAAACTGTTTTTT. Encoded protein: CASSPGQGTTNEKLFF.

This chain links TRBV4-1 with TRBJ1-4, with D uncertain. Trimming removed 1 base from V and 10 bases from J, with 28 bases in between. From germline, CDR1 is MGHRA and CDR2 YSYEKL. The CDR3 extends over 19 amino acids. This CDR3 reads CASSQAYLPGLLLPLKLFF. The DNA for the CDR3 is TGCGCCAGCAGCCAAGCTTATCTACCCGGCCTGCTACTACCCCTAAAACTGTTTTTT.

The gene calls are TRBV10-3 and TRBJ2-6, with TRBD1 matching 7 bases. The junction had 11 bases not matched to a gene; V was cut back by 3 bases and J by 0 bases. The CDR3 length is 19 residues. From germline, CDR1 is ENHRY and CDR2 SYGVKD. CDR3 DNA sequence: TGTGCCATCAGTGACCCGACAGGGAATACGAGCTCTGGGGCCAACGTCCTGACTTTC. It yields the protein CAISDPTGNTSSGANVLTF.

Points on this clone: An end of the junction does not agree with germline; a read error may underlie this. The rearrangement uses TRBV7-2 and TRBJ2-1, with TRBD2 matching over 8 bases. This CDR3 contains 13 residues. CDR1 SGHTA and CDR2 FQGNSA come from the germline V gene. CDR3 bases: TGTGCCAGCAGCTTAGGGGGCGGGAGGCTTCTGGTCTTC. Its translation is CASSLGGGRLLVF.

The gene calls are TRBV4-3 and TRBJ2-5, with TRBD2 as a possible D gene (6 bases). V lost 3 bases to trimming and J lost 4 bases, with 9 bases between them. Germline CDR1 reads LGHNA; CDR2 reads YSLEER. This CDR3 is built from 13 residues. The CDR3 reads CASSQRRGETQYF. CDR3 bases: TGCGCCAGCAGCCAGCGGCGGGGAGAGACCCAGTACTTC.

This chain links TRBV7-3 with TRBJ2-3, with unresolved D. Trimming took off 3 bases at V and 2 bases at J, with 12 bases between the two ends. The CDR3 has 15 amino acids. Germline loops: CDR1 SGHTA, CDR2 FQGTGA. Written as DNA, the CDR3 is TGTGCCAGCAGCTTGTCTTCCGGGTTCACAGATACGCAGTATTTT. Translated: CASSLSSGFTDTQYF.

CDR3 DNA sequence: TGTGCCAGCAGTTTTCAATGGGCGACGCCGCAGTACTTC. It codes for CASSFQWATPQYF. This chain joins TRBV12-3 or TRBV12-4 and TRBJ2-7; D is unresolved. The CDR3 is 13 amino acids. Trimming left V 3 bases short and J 9 bases short, with 15 bases between.

The chain links TRBV7-6 to TRBJ2-3, with 7 nucleotides matching TRBD2. This CDR3 comprises 15 residues. V shed 2 bases, J shed 5 bases, and the junction held 7 bases outside the gene matches. The germline V gene has CDR1 SGHVS and CDR2 FNYEAQ. Here the CDR3 reads CASSLRGAGIDTQYF. The CDR3 DNA is TGTGCCAGCAGCTTACGAGGAGCGGGGATAGATACGCAGTATTTT. Full variable domain (rest looked up from reference TRBV7-6 and TRBJ2-3): GAGVSQSPRYKVTKRGQDVALRCDPISGHVSLYWYRQALGQGPEFLTYFNYEAQQDKSGLPNDRFSAERPEGSISTLTIQRTEQRDSAMYRCASSLRGAGIDTQYFGPGTRLTVL.

The gene calls are TRBV18 and TRBJ2-3; D unclear. Germline V gene sequence: CDR1 KGHSH, CDR2 LQKENI. V was clipped by 4 bases and J by 2 bases, with 7 bases between them. The CDR3 is made up of 13 amino acids. CDR3 region: CASSLLDTDTQYF. The CDR3 DNA follows: TGTGCCAGCTCACTACTTGACACAGATACGCAGTATTTT.

The chain combines TRBV14 with TRBJ1-4; 7 bases line up with TRBD1. Germline assignment: CDR1 SGHDN and CDR2 FVKESK. With 4 bases clipped from V and 4 bases from J, the junction kept 3 bases outside the gene matches. The CDR3 is 14 amino acids. Here the CDR3 reads CASSRAGGNEKLFF. Here the CDR3 DNA reads TGTGCCAGCAGCCGAGCAGGGGGTAATGAAAAACTGTTTTTT.

The chain employs TRBV9 and TRBJ2-1; D is unclear. Germline assignment: CDR1 SGDLS and CDR2 YYNGEE. There are 13 residues in the CDR3. V lost 0 bases and J lost 9, with 10 bases in between. The CDR3: CASSVEARGEQFF. The DNA of the CDR3 is TGTGCCAGCAGCGTAGAAGCTAGAGGTGAGCAGTTCTTC. The full variable domain, completed using reference TRBV9 and TRBJ2-1, is DSGVTQTPKHLITATGQRVTLRCSPRSGDLSVYWYQQSLDQGLQFLIQYYNGEERAKGNILERFSAQQFPDLHSELNLSSLELGDSALYFCASSVEARGEQFFGPGTRLTVL.

The V call is TRBV27, the J call TRBJ1-2; tentative D call: TRBD1 (6 bases). The V end lost 3 bases, the J end lost 5 bases, and 16 bases lay between the germline ends. This CDR3 is built from 15 residues. Germline-derived CDR1 and CDR2 are MNHEY and SMNVEV (reference sequence). The CDR3 loop reads CASSFAGELGYGYTF. For the CDR3, the DNA is TGTGCCAGCAGTTTTGCAGGGGAGTTGGGATATGGCTACACCTTC.

The V gene is TRBV28, the J gene TRBJ2-3; no firm D call. V was trimmed by 1 base and J by 5 bases, leaving 4 bases between them. The CDR3 is 12 amino acids. CDR1 is MDHEN, CDR2 SYDVKM, per germline. Written as DNA, the CDR3 is TGTGCCAGCAGTTTATTCAGAGATACGCAGTATTTT. Encoded protein: CASSLFRDTQYF.

The chain links TRBV5-6 to TRBJ2-1; 7 nucleotides agree with TRBD1. The CDR3 loop spans 16 amino acids. Losses at the gene ends were 2 bases for V and 8 bases for J; bases not matched to a gene: 13. The germline V gene encodes CDR1 SGHDT and CDR2 YYEEEE. CDR3 DNA sequence: TGTGCCAGCAGCTTCTCGACAGGGTTGAGTGGCGATGAGCAGTTCTTC. Translation gives CASSFSTGLSGDEQFF.

The V and J genes are TRBV11-2 and TRBJ2-3, with 8 bases matching TRBD2. After removal of 5 bases from V and 4 bases from J, the junction contained 8 bases not matched to a gene. Germline V gene data show CDR1 as SGHAT and CDR2 as FQNNGV. The CDR3 runs to 15 residues. This chain's CDR3 is CASSMGSGAPDTQYF. The CDR3 DNA is TGTGCCAGCAGCATGGGTAGCGGGGCCCCAGATACGCAGTATTTT.

This clone was counted a few times. The chain recombines TRBV13 with TRBJ1-2; 7 positions match TRBD1. V lost 5 bases and J lost 6; bases outside the gene matches: 15. The CDR3 length is 16 residues. CDR1 is PRHDT and CDR2 is FYEKMQ in the germline V gene (reference sequence). The DNA for the CDR3 is TGTGCCAGCAGCCCGCTGGGAGGACAGGTGTATAATGGCTACACCTTC. It specifies CASSPLGGQVYNGYTF.

The chain joins TRBV7-8 to TRBJ1-6; D might be TRBD1 (6 bases). Per the germline V gene, CDR1 is SGHVS and CDR2 is FQNEAQ. There are 21 residues in the CDR3. V was cut by 2 bases and J by 10 bases, with 33 bases left in between. The CDR3 protein is CASSLLSYAGAVGSRGSPLHF. DNA for the CDR3: TGTGCCAGCAGCTTACTCTCCTATGCGGGGGCTGTTGGTTCACGCGGCTCACCCCTCCACTTT.

The chain recombines TRBV2 with TRBJ1-1; no firm D call. Germline loops: CDR1 SNHLY, CDR2 FYNNEI. The V gene lost 5 bases and the J gene lost 0 bases, with 16 bases spanning the gap. This CDR3 comprises 16 residues. The CDR3 sequence: CASSTRSTGVNTEAFF. Written as DNA, the CDR3 is TGTGCCAGCAGTACACGGTCGACGGGAGTGAACACTGAAGCTTTCTTT.

The chain couples TRBV14 to TRBJ1-1; D ambiguous. Per germline, CDR1 SGHDN and CDR2 FVKESK. CDR3 length: 13 amino acids. Trimming cost V 4 bases and J 2 bases, with 8 bases left between them. CDR3 residues: CASSLTGNTEAFF. CDR3 coding DNA: TGTGCCAGCAGCCTCACGGGTAACACTGAAGCTTTCTTT. Full variable domain (rest looked up from reference TRBV14 and TRBJ1-1): EAGVTQFPSHSVIEKGQTVTLRCDPISGHDNLYWYRRVMGKEIKFLLHFVKESKQDESGMPNNRFLAERTGGTYSTLKVQPAELEDSGVYFCASSLTGNTEAFFGQGTRLTVV.

This clone was counted a few times. The V and J genes are TRBV5-1 and TRBJ2-5; D perhaps matches TRBD1 (6 bases). V was trimmed by 5 bases and J by 0 bases, leaving 20 bases between them. The germline CDR1 and CDR2 sequences are SGHRS and YFSETQ. CDR3 length equals 17 residues. Written as DNA, the CDR3 is TGCGCCAGCAGTCCATACGCGGCAGGGGTGGACCAAGAGACCCAGTACTTC. Amino acids: CASSPYAAGVDQETQYF.